This T cell receptor (beta chain) was retrieved from a study of blood T cell repertoires in COVID-19. Turning to the study itself: Sites across the United States, Italy and Spain contributed samples from acute and convalescent COVID-19.

Germline CDR1 reads SGHRS; CDR2 reads YFSETQ. The ends were cut back, 4 bases at V and 4 bases at J, with 17 bases in the middle. This CDR3 has 15 residues. Per the study methods: How many nucleated cells were present was estimated from reference gene primer amplification. Produced via immunoSEQ multiplex PCR; TCRdb's table is partial and in-frame only. Clone size and V and J calls were adopted from that table, with D and trimming inferred from the DNA. In the table there are roughly 60,000 clones, roughly 77% of which are singletons. This receptor was identified in a man older than 75 with acute or convalescent COVID-19. The chain joins TRBV5-1 to TRBJ1-2; D remains ambiguous. The specimen sequenced was peripheral blood. DNA of the CDR3: TGCGCCAGCAGCCCCTCCCTCCAGGTTCTCTATGGCTACACCTTC. Translation: CASSPSLQVLYGYTF.